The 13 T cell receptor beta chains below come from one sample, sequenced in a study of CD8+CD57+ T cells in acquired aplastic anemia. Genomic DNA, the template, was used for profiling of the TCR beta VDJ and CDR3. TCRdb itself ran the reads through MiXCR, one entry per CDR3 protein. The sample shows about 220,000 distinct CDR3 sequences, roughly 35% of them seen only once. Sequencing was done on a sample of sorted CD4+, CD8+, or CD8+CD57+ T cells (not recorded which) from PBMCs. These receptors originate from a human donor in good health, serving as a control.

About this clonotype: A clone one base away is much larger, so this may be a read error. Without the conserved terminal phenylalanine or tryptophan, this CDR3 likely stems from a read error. The CDR3 DNA reads as TGCAGTGCTAGAAAACTAGCGGGAGCTGCAGATACGCAGTATCTT. Translation gives CSARKLAGAADTQYL. V usage is TRBV20-1 and J usage is TRBJ2-3, with 11 bases aligning to TRBD2. Germline CDR1 is DFQATT and CDR2 is SNEGSKA (reference sequence). The V gene end was trimmed by 2 bases and the J gene end by 4 bases; junction bases not matched to a gene: 5. CDR3 length equals 15 residues.

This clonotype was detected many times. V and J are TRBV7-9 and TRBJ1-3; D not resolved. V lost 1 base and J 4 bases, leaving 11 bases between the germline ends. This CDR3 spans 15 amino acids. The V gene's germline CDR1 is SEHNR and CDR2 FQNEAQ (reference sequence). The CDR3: CASSLVRTRGNTIYF. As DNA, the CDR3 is TGTGCCAGCAGCTTAGTTAGGACTCGAGGAAACACCATATATTTT.

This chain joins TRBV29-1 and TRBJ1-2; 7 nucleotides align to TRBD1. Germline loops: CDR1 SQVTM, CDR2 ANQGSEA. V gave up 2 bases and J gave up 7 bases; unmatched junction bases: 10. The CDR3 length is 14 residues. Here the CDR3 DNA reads TGCAGCGTTGAACAGGGGGGTTTCTTTCGTGGCTACACCTTC. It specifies CSVEQGGFFRGYTF.

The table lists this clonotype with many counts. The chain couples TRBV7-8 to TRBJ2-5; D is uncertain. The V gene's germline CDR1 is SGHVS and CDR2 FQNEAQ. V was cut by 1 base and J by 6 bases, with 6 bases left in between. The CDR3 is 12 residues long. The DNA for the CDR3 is TGTGCCAGCAGCTTAGTCCCCAAGACCCAGTACTTC. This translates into CASSLVPKTQYF.

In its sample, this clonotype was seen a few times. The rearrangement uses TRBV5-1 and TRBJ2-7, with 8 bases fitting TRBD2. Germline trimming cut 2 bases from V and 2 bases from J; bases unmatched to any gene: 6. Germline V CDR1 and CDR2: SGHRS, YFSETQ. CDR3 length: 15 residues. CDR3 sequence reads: CASSFQTSGPYEQYF. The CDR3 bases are TGCGCCAGCAGCTTTCAAACTAGCGGACCCTACGAGCAGTACTTC.

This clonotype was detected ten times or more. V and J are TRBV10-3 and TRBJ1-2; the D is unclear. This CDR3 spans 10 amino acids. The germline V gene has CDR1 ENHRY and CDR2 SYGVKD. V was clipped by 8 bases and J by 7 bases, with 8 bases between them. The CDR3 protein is CAIGEGGYTF. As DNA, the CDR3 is TGTGCCATCGGCGAGGGTGGCTACACCTTC.

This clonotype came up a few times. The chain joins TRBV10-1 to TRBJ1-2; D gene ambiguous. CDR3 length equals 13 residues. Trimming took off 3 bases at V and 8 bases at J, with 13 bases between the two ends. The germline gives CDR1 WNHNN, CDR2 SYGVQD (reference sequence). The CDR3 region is CASSDRGRGGYTF. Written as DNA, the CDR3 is TGCGCCAGCAGTGACCGGGGTCGCGGCGGCTACACCTTC.

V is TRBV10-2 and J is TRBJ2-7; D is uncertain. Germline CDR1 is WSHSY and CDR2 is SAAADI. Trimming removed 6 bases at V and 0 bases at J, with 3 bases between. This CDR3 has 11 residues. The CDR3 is CASRVSYEQYF. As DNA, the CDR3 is TGCGCCAGCAGGGTCTCCTACGAGCAGTACTTC.

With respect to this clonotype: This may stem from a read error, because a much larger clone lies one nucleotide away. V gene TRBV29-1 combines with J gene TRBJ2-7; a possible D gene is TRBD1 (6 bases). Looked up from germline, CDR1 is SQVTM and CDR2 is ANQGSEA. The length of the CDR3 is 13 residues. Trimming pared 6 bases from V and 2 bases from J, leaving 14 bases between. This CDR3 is CSVGDEGAYEQYF. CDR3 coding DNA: TGCAGCGTCGGGGATGAGGGGGCCTACGAGCAGTACTTC.

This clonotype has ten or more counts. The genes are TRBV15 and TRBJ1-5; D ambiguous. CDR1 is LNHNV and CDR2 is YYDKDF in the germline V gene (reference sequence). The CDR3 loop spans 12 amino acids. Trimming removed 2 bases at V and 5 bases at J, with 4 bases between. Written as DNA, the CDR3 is TGTGCCACCAGCAGATTCGATCAGCCCCAGCATTTT. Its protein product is CATSRFDQPQHF.

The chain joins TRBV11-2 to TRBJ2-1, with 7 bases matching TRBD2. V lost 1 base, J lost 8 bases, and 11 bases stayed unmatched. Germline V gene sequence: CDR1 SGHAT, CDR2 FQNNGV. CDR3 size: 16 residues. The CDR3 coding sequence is TGTGCCAGCAGCTTAGTCTTTAGTGGCGGGGGAGATGAGCAGTTCTTC. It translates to CASSLVFSGGGDEQFF.

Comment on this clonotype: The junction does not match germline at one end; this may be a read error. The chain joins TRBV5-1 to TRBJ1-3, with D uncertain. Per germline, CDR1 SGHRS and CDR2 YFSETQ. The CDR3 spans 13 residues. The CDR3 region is CASRSDSGNTICF. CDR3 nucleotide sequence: TGCGCCAGCAGGTCTGACTCTGGAAACACCATATGTTTT.

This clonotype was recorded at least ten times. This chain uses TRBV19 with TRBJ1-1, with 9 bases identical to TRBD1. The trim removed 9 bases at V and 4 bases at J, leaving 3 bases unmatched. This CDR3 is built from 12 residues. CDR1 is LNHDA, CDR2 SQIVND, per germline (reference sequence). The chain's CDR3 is CASRGQGTEAFF. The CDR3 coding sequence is TGTGCCAGCAGGGGACAGGGCACTGAAGCTTTCTTT.